The T cell receptor (beta chain) under discussion was sequenced for a study of blood T cell repertoires in COVID-19 (dated by TCRdb to between 2020 and 2021). Background on the whole study: Collaborator samples came from the United States, Italy and Spain and covered acute and convalescent phases of COVID-19. The samples were drawn from two sources: the first 160 participants of the ongoing ImmuneRACE study, and 1,254 subjects contributed by 6 global collaborators. The material from the prospective study consisted of cDNA or gDNA derived from T cells, B-cell-depleted T cells, or PBMCs. Where HLA class I and class II types were available, the types were taken from metadata supplied by the sample provider, not from assay-based typing. A de-identified subject ID, COVID-19 status, age in years and sex were almost always included in the sample metadata. The repertoires were released in a freely available public database meant as a resource for research on the immune response to SARS-CoV-2. Subjects who had been exposed to COVID-19, were actively infected with it, or had recovered from it provided the deeply sampled blood TCRbeta repertoires that made up the dataset. Broad study findings and their caveats: The quantity of clinical and demographic metadata differed by source and by participant and was supplied without curation.

The junction carries 10 bases between V and J, which are trimmed by 8 bases and 2 bases respectively. From cysteine to phenylalanine, the CDR3 is 13 amino acids long. The kept DNA is CDR3 alone, 39 bases in frame from the first base. For CDR1 and CDR2, the germline V gene lists MNHEY and SVGAGI. This clone has more than one count but fewer than ten. Its antigen is unknown. Base quality data are lacking; no much larger clone is found one base away. Collaborating institutions collected whole blood in K2EDTA tubes following their own protocols. Collaborator samples were shipped for TCRbeta analysis as frozen whole blood, isolated PBMCs, or DNA extracted from either sample type. TCRbeta CDR3 regions were amplified from genomic DNA by means of the immunoSEQ Assay, a bias-controlled multiplex PCR. The authors' analysis ran thus. Within the assay, amplification of reference gene primers was used to estimate how many nucleated cells each sample contained. Sequence reads were collapsed and filtered to measure the absolute abundance of every unique TCRbeta CDR3 rearrangement. Productive Simpson clonality was computed per sample as the square root of Simpson's diversity index over productive rearrangements. TCRdb limited this immuneACCESS table to in-frame rearrangements with V and J called. A share of clones is missing; checked studies link under half to unresolved V genes, and the rest is unexplained. V, J and clone size were drawn from that table, and D and trimming were deduced from the DNA. This sample holds about 120,000 clones; around nine tenths were observed only once. Roughly 2.1% of the sample lies in the top ten.

This receptor was identified in a woman in her forties or fifties with acute or convalescent COVID-19. The material sequenced was peripheral blood. This chain is built from TRBV6-5 and TRBJ1-5; the D gene is unclear. The nucleotides read TGTGCCAGCCATACGCGTGGCAATCAGCCCCAGCATTTT. Its translation is CASHTRGNQPQHF.